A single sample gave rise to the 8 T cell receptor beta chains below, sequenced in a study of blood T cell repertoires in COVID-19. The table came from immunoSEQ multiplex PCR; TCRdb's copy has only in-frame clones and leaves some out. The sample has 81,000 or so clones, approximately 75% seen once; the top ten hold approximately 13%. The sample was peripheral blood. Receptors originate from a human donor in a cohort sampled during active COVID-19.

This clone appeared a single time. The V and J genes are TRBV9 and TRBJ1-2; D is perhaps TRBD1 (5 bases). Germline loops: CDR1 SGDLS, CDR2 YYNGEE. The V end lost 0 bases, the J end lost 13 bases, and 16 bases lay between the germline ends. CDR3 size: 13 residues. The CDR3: CASSVAFQGWVTF. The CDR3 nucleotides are TGTGCCAGCAGCGTAGCATTTCAGGGTTGGGTCACCTTC. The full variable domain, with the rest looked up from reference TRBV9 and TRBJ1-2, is DSGVTQTPKHLITATGQRVTLRCSPRSGDLSVYWYQQSLDQGLQFLIQYYNGEERAKGNILERFSAQQFPDLHSELNLSSLELGDSALYFCASSVAFQGWVTFGSGTRLTVV.

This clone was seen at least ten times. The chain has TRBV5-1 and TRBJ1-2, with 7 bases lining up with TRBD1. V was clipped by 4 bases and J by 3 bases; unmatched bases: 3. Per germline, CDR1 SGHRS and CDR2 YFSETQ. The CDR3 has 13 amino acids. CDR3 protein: CASSRDSYYGYTF. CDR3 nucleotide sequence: TGCGCCAGCAGCCGGGACAGCTACTATGGCTACACCTTC.

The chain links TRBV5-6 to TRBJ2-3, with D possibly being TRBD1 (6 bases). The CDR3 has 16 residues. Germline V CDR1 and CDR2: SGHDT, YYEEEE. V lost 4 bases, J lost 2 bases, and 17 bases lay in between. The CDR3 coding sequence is TGTGCCAGCAGCATCGTCAGGGGTCTCTACACAGATACGCAGTATTTT. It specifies CASSIVRGLYTDTQYF.

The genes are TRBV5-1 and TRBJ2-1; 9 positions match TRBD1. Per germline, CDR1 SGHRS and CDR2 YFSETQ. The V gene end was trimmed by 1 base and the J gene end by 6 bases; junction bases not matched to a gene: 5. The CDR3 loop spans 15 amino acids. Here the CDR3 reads CASSLQGQGLNEQFF. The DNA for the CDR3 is TGCGCCAGCAGCTTGCAGGGACAGGGACTCAATGAGCAGTTCTTC.

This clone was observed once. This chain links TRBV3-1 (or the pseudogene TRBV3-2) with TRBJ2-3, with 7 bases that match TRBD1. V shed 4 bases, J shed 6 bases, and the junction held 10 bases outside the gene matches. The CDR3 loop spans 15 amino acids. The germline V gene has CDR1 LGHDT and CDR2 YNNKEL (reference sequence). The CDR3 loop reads CASSPTRGFWDTQYF. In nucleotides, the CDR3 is TGTGCCAGCAGCCCTACCAGGGGGTTTTGGGATACGCAGTATTTT.

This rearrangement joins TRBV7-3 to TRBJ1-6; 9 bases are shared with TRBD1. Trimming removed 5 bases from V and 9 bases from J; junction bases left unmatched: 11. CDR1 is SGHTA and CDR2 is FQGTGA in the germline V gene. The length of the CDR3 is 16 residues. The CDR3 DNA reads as TGTGCCAGCAGCCTCTCGGGCGGGACAGGGCTTTCACCCCTCCACTTT. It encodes CASSLSGGTGLSPLHF.

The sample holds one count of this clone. The DNA for the CDR3 is TGTGCCAGCAGCCAAGTGAAAGGGGGATCTGAGACCCAGTACTTC. Translating it yields CASSQVKGGSETQYF. V and J are TRBV7-3 and TRBJ2-5; D possibly corresponds to TRBD1 (6 bases). Looked up from germline, CDR1 is SGHTA and CDR2 is FQGTGA. Trimming left V 5 bases short and J 5 bases short, with 18 bases between. This CDR3 has 15 amino acids.

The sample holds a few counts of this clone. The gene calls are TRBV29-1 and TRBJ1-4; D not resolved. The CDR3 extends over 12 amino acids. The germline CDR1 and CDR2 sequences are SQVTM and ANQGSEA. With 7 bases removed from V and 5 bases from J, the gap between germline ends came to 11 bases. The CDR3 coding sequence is TGCAGCGCCTGGGGAGAGAATGAAAAACTGTTTTTT. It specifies CSAWGENEKLFF.